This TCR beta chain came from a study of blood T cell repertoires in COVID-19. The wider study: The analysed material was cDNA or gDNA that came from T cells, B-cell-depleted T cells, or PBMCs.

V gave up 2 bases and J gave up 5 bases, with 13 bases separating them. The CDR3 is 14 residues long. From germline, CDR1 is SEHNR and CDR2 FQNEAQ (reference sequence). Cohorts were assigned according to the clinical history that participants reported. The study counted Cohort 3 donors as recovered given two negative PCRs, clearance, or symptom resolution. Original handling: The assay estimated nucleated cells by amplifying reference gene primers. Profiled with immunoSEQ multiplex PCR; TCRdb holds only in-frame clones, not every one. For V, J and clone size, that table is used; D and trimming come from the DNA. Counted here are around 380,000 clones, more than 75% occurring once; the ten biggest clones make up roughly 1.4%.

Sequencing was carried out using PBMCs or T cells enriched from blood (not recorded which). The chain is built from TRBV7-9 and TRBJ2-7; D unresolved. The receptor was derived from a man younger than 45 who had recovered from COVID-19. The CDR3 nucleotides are TGTGCCAGCAGCTTAATGAGGTTCGGAAACGAGCAGTACTTC. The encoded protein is CASSLMRFGNEQYF.